This passage covers 3 T cell receptor beta chains from one sample sequenced in a study of blood T cell repertoires in COVID-19. Only in-frame clones appear in the TCRdb table, and some are missing; sequencing was by immunoSEQ multiplex PCR. Among 75,000 to 85,000 clones listed, approximately 88% were seen once. The sequenced sample was peripheral blood. The source of these receptors is a man aged 45-60 years with active COVID-19.

The genes are TRBV9 and TRBJ1-1; D is unclear. This CDR3 spans 14 amino acids. Germline assignment: CDR1 SGDLS and CDR2 YYNGEE. V lost 5 bases, J lost 0 bases, and 11 bases lay in between. CDR3 region: CASSLGWLNTEAFF. Here the CDR3 DNA reads TGTGCCAGCAGTCTCGGGTGGCTGAACACTGAAGCTTTCTTT.

This clone has a single count. This chain links TRBV18 with TRBJ2-2; 9 nucleotides line up with TRBD1. Germline CDR1 KGHSH, CDR2 LQKENI. V lost 3 bases to trimming and J lost 4 bases; unmatched junction nucleotides: 6. The CDR3 covers 16 residues. CDR3 nucleotides: TGTGCCAGCTCACCCCTCCGGGACAGGGCCACCGGGGAGCTGTTTTTT. Amino acid sequence: CASSPLRDRATGELFF. Variable domain in full (rest from reference TRBV18 and TRBJ2-2): NAGVMQNPRHLVRRRGQEARLRCSPMKGHSHVYWYRQLPEEGLKFMVYLQKENIIDESGMPKERFSAEFPKEGPSILRIQQVVRGDSAAYFCASSPLRDRATGELFFGEGSRLTVL.

The rearrangement joins TRBV18 to TRBJ1-3; TRBD1 aligns across 9 bases. The length of the CDR3 is 16 residues. Per the germline V gene, CDR1 is KGHSH and CDR2 is LQKENI. V dropped 6 bases and J dropped 0; count of bases not matched to a gene: 6. The CDR3 loop is CASSRTGDLSGNTIYF. The CDR3 DNA reads as TGTGCCAGCTCCCGGACAGGGGACCTCTCTGGAAACACCATATATTTT.